This TCR beta chain appears in the sequencing data of a study of T cell changes during pregnancy in multiple sclerosis. This CDR3 is built from 15 residues. The V and J ends lost 2 bases and 4 bases respectively, with 10 bases between them. From germline, CDR1 is SGHRS and CDR2 YFSETQ. TCRdb keeps only in-frame clones here, not all; method: immunoSEQ multiplex PCR. This table holds roughly 38,000 clones, 91% found once. The genes are TRBV5-1 and TRBJ2-6; D perhaps matches TRBD1 (5 bases). This specimen consisted of CD4+ T cells from peripheral blood mononuclear cells, obtained in the second trimester of pregnancy. The clonotype originates from a female donor in good health, enrolled as a control in a pregnancy study. CDR3 protein: CASSFKGPGANVLTF. Here the CDR3 DNA reads TGCGCCAGCAGCTTTAAGGGGCCCGGGGCCAACGTCCTGACTTTC.